A selection of T cell receptor beta chains follows, all from one sample in a study of T cells in Graves' hyperthyroidism and ophthalmopathy. TCRdb redid the calling of the multiplex PCR reads with MiXCR, one entry per CDR3 protein. The sample includes about 360,000 distinct CDR3 sequences, around 13% of them seen just once. The sequencing input was blood. These receptors were taken from a woman between 18 and 29 years old with Graves' hyperthyroidism. Each CDR3 is given without its conserved first and last residue.

V,length,J,CDR3
TRBV19,11,TRBJ2-5,ASTMGIRETQY
TRBV28,14,TRBJ1-2,ASSLHGTGVGYGYT
TRBV5-1,13,TRBJ2-3,ASSPGGASTDTQY
TRBV30,13,TRBJ1-2,AWSRHRGGNYGYT
TRBV11-2,13,TRBJ2-2,ASRVAGAGTGELF
TRBV18,12,TRBJ1-1,ASSLRQRQTEAF
TRBV28,13,TRBJ1-5,ASSETVYSNQPQH
TRBV5-5,17,TRBJ1-3,ASSLARTPLTVSGNTIY
TRBV9,12,TRBJ2-3,ASSVGGDTDTQY
TRBV3-1,15,TRBJ2-5,ASSQGKIAGPQETQY
TRBV30,11,TRBJ1-1,AWRVKGGTEAF
TRBV4-1,13,TRBJ1-4,ASSSDGGGDEKLF
TRBV3-1,9,TRBJ1-1,ASSQDTQAF
TRBV29-1,12,TRBJ2-5,SVEPRTQQGTQY
TRBV5-4,15,TRBJ2-3,ASSLAERGASEHTQY
TRBV12-3/TRBV12-4,13,TRBJ2-2,ASSFTRDYTGELF
TRBV29-1,10,TRBJ2-1,SVGKTGKWQF